The following is a TCR beta chain sequence with its context. Its antigen is currently unknown. The CDR3 loop spans 15 amino acids. V lost 6 bases and J lost 3, with 18 bases in between. Looked up from germline, CDR1 is DFQATT and CDR2 is SNEGSKA (reference sequence). Findings and caveats of the study: Greatest tumor Treg TCR overlap was with tumor naive CD4+ cells.

One entry per CDR3 protein, called by TCRdb with MiXCR from the 5' RACE reads. The sample has 7,500 to 10,000 distinct CDR3 sequences, 60% seen once. The sample consisted of tumor-infiltrating memory CD4+ T cells sorted from the breast tumor. Subset indicated: memory CD4+ T cells, CD4+CD45RO+CD25-. The sequence derives from a female donor with breast cancer. This chain joins TRBV20-1 and TRBJ2-1; tentatively, D is TRBD1 (6 bases). The CDR3 loop is CSATDSSFIYNEQFF. The CDR3, as DNA: TGCAGTGCAACGGACAGTTCCTTTATCTACAATGAGCAGTTCTTC.